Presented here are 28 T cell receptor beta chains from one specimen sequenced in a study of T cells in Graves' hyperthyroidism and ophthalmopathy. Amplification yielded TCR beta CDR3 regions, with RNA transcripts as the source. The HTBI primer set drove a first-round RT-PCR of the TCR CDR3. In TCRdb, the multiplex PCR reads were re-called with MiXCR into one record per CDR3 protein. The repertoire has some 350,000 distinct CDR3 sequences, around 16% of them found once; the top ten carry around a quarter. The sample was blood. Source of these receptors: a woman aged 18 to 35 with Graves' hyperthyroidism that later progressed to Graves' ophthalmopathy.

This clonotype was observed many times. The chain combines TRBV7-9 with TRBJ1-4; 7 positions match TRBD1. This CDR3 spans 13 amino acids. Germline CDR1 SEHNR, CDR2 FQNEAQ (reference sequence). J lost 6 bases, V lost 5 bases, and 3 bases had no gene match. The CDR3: CASSRDSHEKLFF. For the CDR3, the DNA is TGTGCCAGCAGCCGGGACAGTCATGAAAAACTGTTTTTT.

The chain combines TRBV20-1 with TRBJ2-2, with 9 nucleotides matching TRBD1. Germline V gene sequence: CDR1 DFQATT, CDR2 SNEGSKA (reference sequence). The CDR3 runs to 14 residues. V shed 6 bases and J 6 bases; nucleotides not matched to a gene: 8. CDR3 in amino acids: CSATGTGIPGELFF. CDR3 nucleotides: TGCAGTGCGACTGGGACAGGGATTCCCGGGGAGCTGTTTTTT.

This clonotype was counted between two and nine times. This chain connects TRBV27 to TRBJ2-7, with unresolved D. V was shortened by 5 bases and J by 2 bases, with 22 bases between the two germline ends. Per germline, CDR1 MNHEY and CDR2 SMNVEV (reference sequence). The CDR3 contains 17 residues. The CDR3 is CASSSIKGPSGPYEQYF. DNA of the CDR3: TGTGCCAGCAGTAGTATAAAGGGTCCCTCGGGCCCCTACGAGCAGTACTTC.

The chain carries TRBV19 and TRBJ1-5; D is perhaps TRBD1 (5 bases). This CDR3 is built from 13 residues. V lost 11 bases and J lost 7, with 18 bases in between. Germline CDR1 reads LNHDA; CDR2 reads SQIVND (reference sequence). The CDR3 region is CASNSGPGQPQHF. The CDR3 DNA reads TGTGCCTCCAACTCGGGGCCAGGCCAGCCCCAGCATTTT.

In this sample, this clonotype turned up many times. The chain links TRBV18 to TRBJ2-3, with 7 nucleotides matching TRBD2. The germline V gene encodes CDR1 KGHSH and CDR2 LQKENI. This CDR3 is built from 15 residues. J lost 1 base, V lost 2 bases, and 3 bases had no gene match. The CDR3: CASSPSAGGTDTQYF. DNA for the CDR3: TGTGCCAGCTCACCATCCGCGGGAGGCACAGATACGCAGTATTTT.

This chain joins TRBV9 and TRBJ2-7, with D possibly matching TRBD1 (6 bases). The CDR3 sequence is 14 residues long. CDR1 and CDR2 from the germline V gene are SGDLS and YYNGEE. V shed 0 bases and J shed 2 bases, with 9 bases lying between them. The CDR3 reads CASSVEQGTYEQYF. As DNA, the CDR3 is TGTGCCAGCAGCGTAGAACAGGGAACCTACGAGCAGTACTTC.

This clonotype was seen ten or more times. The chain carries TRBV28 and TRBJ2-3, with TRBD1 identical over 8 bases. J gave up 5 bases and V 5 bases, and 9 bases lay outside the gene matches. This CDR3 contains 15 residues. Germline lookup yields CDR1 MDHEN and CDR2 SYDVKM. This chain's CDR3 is CASSIRQGRRDTQYF. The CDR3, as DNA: TGTGCCAGCAGTATAAGACAGGGGAGAAGAGATACGCAGTATTTT.

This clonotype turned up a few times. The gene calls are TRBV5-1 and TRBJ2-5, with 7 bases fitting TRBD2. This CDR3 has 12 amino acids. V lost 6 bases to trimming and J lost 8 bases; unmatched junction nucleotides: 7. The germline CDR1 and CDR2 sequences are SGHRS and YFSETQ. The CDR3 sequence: CASTGTIETQYF. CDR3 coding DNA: TGCGCCAGCACCGGGACTATAGAAACCCAGTACTTC.

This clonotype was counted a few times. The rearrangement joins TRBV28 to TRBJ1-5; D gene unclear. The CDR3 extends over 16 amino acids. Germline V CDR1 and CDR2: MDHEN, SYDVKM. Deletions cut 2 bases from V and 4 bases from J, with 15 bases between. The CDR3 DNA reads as TGTGCCAGCAGTTTAATGGTCAGCGGTGGAAATCAGCCCCAGCATTTT. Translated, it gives CASSLMVSGGNQPQHF.

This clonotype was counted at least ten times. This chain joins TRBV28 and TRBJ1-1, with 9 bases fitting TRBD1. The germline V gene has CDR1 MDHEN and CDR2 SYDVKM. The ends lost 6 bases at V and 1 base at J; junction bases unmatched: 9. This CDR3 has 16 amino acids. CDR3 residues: CASSRWDRAQNTEAFF. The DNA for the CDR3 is TGTGCCAGCAGCCGTTGGGACAGGGCCCAGAACACTGAAGCTTTCTTT.

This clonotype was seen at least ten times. CDR3 DNA sequence: TGTGCCAGCAGTTACAGGGGGACAGCCACAGATACGCAGTATTTT. Amino acid sequence: CASSYRGTATDTQYF. The gene calls are TRBV6-5 and TRBJ2-3, with 7 bases that match TRBD1. This CDR3 is built from 15 residues. The V segment lost 2 bases and the J segment 2 bases; nucleotides outside the gene matches: 4. CDR1 is MNHEY and CDR2 is SVGAGI in the germline V gene.

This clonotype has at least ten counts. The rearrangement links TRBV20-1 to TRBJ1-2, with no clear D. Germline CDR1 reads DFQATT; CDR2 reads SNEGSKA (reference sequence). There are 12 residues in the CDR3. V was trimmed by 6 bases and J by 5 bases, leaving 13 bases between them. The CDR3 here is CSASPGPYGYTF. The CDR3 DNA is TGCAGTGCGTCCCCCGGGCCTTATGGCTACACCTTC.

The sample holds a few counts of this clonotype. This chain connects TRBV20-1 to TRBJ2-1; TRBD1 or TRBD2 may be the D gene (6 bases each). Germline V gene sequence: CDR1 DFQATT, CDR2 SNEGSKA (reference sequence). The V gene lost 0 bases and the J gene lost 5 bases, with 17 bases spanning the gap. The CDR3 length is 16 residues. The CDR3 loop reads CSARDVGPRGHNEQFF. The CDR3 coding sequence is TGCAGTGCTAGAGATGTGGGTCCACGGGGGCACAATGAGCAGTTCTTC.

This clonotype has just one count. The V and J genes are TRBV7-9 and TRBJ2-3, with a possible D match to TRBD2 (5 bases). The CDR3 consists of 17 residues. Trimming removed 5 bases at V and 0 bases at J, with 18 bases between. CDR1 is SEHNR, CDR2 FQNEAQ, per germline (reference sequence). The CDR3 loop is CASSHRLTGASTDTQYF. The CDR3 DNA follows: TGTGCCAGCAGCCACAGACTAACGGGTGCCAGCACAGATACGCAGTATTTT.

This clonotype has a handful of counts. CDR3 residues: CASSSTGENTGELFF. CDR3 nucleotides: TGTGCCAGCAGTTCTACGGGGGAGAACACCGGGGAGCTGTTTTTT. This rearrangement joins TRBV28 to TRBJ2-2, with D possibly being TRBD2 (6 bases). V shed 4 bases and J shed 1 base, with 10 bases lying between them. Germline-derived CDR1 and CDR2 are MDHEN and SYDVKM. This CDR3 region has 15 residues.

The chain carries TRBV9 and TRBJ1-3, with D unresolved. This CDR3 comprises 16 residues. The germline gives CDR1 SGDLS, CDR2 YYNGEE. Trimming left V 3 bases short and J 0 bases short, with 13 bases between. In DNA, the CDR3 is TGTGCCAGCAGCGGGCCCGATCACCTCTCTGGAAACACCATATATTTT. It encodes CASSGPDHLSGNTIYF.

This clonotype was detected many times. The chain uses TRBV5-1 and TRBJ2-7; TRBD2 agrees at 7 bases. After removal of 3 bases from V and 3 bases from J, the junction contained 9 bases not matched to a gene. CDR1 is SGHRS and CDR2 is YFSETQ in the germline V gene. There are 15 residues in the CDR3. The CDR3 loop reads CASSSEAGSHYEQYF. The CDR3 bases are TGCGCCAGCAGCTCTGAAGCGGGGTCCCACTACGAGCAGTACTTC.

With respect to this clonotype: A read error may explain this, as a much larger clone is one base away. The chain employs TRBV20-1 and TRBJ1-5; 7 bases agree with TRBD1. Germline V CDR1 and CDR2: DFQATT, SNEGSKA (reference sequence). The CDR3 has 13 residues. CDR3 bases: TGCAGTGCTGAGACAGGGCTTAATCAGCCCCGGCATTTT. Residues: CSAETGLNQPRHF.

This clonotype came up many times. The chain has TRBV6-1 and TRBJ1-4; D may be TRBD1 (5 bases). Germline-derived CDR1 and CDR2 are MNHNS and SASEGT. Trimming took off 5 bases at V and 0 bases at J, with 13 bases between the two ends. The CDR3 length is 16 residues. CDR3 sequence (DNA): TGTGCCAGCAGTCCCCGCGGGGCAGCAACTAATGAAAAACTGTTTTTT. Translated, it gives CASSPRGAATNEKLFF.

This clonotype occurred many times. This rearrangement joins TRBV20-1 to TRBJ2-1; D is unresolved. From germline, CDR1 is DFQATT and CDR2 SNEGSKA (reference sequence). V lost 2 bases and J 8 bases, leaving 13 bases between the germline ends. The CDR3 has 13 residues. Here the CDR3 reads CSARLWEGDEQFF. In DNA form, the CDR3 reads TGCAGTGCTAGACTGTGGGAAGGCGATGAGCAGTTCTTC.

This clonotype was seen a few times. The DNA for the CDR3 is TGTGCCAGCTGCGGGAGTTTCAATGAGCAGTTCTTC. Translating it yields CASCGSFNEQFF. The J gene is TRBJ2-1, the V gene TRBV11-2; TRBD2 agrees at 7 bases. The V and J ends lost 8 bases and 6 bases, in that order; junction bases with no gene match: 4. The CDR3 is made up of 12 amino acids. From germline, CDR1 is SGHAT and CDR2 FQNNGV. Variable domain in full (rest from reference TRBV11-2 and TRBJ2-1): EAGVAQSPRYKIIEKRQSVAFWCNPISGHATLYWYQQILGQGPKLLIQFQNNGVVDDSQLPKDRFSAERLKGVDSTLKIQPAKLEDSAVYLCASCGSFNEQFFGPGTRLTVL.

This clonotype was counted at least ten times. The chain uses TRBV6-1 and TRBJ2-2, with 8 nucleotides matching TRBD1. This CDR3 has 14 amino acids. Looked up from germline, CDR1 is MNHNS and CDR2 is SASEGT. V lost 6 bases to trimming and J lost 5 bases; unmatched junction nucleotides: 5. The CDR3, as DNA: TGTGCCAGCAGGAGGGACAGGTTAACCGGGGAGCTGTTTTTT. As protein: CASRRDRLTGELFF.

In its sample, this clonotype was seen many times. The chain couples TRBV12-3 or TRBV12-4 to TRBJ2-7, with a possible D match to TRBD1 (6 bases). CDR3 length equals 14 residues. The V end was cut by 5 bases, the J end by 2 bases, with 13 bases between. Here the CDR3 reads CASSPSGATYEQYF. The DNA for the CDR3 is TGTGCCAGCAGTCCTTCAGGGGCAACCTACGAGCAGTACTTC.

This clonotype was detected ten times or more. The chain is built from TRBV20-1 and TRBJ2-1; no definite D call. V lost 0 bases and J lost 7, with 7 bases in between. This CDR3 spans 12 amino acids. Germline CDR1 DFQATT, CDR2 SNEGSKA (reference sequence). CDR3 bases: TGCAGTGCTAGAGATCTGGGGAATGAGCAGTTCTTC. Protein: CSARDLGNEQFF.

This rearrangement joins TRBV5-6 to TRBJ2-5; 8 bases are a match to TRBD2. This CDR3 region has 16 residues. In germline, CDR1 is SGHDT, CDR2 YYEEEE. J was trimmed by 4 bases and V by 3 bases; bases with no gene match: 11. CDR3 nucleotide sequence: TGTGCCAGCAGCTCGGGGGGAGCGGGAGTGGGAGAGACCCAGTACTTC. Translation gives CASSSGGAGVGETQYF.

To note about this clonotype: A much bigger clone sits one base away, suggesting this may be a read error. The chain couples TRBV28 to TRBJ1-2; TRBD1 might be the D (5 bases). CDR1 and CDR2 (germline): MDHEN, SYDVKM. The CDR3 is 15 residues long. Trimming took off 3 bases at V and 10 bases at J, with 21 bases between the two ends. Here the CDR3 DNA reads TGTGCCAGCAGTTTCCCCTCGACAGAATTAAAAGACTACACCTTC. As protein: CASSFPSTELKDYTF.

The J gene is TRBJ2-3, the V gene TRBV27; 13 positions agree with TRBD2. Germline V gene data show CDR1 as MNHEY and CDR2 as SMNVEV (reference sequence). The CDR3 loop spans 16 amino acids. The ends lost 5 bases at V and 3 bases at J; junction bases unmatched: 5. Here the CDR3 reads CASSSGTSGMTDTQYF. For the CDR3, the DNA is TGTGCCAGCAGTAGTGGGACTAGCGGGATGACAGATACGCAGTATTTT.

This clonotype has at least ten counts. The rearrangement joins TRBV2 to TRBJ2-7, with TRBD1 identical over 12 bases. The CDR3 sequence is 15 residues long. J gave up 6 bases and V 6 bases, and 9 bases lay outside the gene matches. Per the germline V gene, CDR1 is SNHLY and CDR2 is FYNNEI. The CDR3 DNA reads TGTGCCAGCAGCGATCTGGGACAGGGGGCCGGCGAGCAGTACTTC. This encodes CASSDLGQGAGEQYF.